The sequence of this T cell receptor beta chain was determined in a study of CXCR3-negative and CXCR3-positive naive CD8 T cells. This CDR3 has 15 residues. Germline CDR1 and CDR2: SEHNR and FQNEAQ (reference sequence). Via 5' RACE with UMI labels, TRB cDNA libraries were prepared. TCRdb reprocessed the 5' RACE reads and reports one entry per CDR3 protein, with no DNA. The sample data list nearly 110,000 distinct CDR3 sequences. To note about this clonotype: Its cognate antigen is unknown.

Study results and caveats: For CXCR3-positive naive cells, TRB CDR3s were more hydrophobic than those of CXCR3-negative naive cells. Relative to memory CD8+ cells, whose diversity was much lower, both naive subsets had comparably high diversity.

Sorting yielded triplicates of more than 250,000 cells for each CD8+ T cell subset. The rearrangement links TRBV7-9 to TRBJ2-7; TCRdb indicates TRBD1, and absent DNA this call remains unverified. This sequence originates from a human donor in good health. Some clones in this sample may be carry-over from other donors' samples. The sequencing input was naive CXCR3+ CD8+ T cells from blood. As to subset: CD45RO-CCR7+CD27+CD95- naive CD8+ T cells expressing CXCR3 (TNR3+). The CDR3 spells CASSFPDGFGDEQYF. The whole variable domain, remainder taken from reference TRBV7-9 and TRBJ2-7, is DTGVSQNPRHKITKRGQNVTFRCDPISEHNRLYWYRQTLGQGPEFLTYFQNEAQLEKSRLLSDRFSAERPKGSFSTLEIQRTEQGDSAMYLCASSFPDGFGDEQYFGPGTRLTVT.